The present TCR beta chain was sequenced within a study of shared clonotypes between healthy human individuals. Data came from immunoSEQ multiplex PCR; TCRdb stores just in-frame clones and leaves some out. The sample contains about 2 million clones, about 95% of which appear only once. Trimming removed 4 bases at V and 2 bases at J, with 6 bases between. CDR1 is SGDLS, CDR2 YYNGEE, per germline. This CDR3 has 13 residues. It was CD45RO-negative cells, positively selected for CCR7, that made up naive CD8 cells, with terminally differentiated effector memory CD45RA+ cells excluded. A note on this clone: Additional DNA sequences in this sample encode the identical CDR3.

This sequence joins TRBV9 and TRBJ2-2; D is unresolved. This receptor was taken from a man between 18 and 35 years old in good health. Sequencing was performed on naive CD8+ T cells sorted from blood. CDR3 coding DNA: TGTGCCAGCAGCCCCACTAACACCGGGGAGCTGTTTTTT. It encodes CASSPTNTGELFF.